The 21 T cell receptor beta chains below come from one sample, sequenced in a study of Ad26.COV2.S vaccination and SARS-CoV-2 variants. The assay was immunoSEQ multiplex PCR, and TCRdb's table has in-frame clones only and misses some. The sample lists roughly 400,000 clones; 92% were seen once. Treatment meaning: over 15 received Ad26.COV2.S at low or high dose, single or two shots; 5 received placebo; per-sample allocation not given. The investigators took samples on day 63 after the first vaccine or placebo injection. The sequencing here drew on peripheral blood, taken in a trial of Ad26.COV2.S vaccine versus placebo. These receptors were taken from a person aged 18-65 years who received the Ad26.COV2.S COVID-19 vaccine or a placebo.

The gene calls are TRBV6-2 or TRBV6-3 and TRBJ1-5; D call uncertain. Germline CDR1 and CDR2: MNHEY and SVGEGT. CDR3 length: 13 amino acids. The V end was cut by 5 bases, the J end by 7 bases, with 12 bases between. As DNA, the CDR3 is TGTGCCAGCAGTCACAGTTCAAGGCAGCCCCAGCATTTT. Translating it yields CASSHSSRQPQHF.

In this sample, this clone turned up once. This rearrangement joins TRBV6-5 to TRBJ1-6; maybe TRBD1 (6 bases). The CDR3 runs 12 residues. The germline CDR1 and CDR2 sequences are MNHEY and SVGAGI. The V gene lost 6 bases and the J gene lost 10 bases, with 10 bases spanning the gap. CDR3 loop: CASRDSLSPLHF. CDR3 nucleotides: TGTGCCAGCAGGGACAGCCTGTCACCCCTCCACTTT.

CDR3: CASSFGGGAREETQYF. CDR3 DNA: TGTGCCAGCAGCTTTGGCGGGGGGGCGAGGGAAGAGACCCAGTACTTC. J is TRBJ2-5 and V is TRBV5-4; 9 bases map to TRBD2. V trimming: 2 bases; J trimming: 3 bases; junction bases outside the gene matches: 8. The germline V gene encodes CDR1 SGHNT and CDR2 YYREEE (reference sequence). The CDR3 extends over 16 amino acids.

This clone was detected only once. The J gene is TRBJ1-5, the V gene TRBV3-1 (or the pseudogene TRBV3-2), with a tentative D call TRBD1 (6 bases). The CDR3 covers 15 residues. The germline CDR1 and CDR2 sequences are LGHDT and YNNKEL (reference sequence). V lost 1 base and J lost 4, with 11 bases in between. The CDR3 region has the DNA TGTGCCAGCAGCCAAGCCCAGGGACAAAATCAGCCCCAGCATTTT. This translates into CASSQAQGQNQPQHF.

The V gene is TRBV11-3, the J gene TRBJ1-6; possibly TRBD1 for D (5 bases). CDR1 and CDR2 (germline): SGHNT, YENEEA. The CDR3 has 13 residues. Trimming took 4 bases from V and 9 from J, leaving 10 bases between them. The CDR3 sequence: CASSWGRGSPLHF. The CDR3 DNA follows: TGTGCCAGCAGCTGGGGCCGGGGTTCACCCCTCCACTTT.

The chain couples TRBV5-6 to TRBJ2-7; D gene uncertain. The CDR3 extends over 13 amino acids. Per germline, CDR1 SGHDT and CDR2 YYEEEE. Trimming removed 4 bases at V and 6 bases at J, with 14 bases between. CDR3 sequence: CASSRLSVSEQYF. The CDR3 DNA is TGTGCCAGCAGCCGCCTCTCGGTTTCCGAGCAGTACTTC.

CDR3 nucleotides: TGTGCCAGCAGTTCGACAGGGGATGAAGCTTTCTTT. Its translation: CASSSTGDEAFF. This rearrangement joins TRBV12-3 or TRBV12-4 to TRBJ1-1; 8 bases line up with TRBD1. With V trimmed by 4 bases and J by 7 bases, 2 bases remained unmatched. This CDR3 spans 12 amino acids.

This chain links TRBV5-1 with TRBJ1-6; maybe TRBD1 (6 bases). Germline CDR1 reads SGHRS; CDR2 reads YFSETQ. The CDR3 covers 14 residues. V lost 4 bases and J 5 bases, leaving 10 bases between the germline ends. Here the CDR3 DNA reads TGCGCCAGCAGCGAGGGGGGAAATAATTCACCCCTCCACTTT. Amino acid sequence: CASSEGGNNSPLHF.

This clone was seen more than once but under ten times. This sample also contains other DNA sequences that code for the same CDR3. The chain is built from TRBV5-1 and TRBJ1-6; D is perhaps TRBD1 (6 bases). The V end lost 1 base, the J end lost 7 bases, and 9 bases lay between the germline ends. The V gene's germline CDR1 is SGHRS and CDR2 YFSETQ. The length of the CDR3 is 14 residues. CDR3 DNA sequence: TGCGCCAGCAGCTTGTCTCAGGGGAATTCACCCCTCCACTTT. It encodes CASSLSQGNSPLHF.

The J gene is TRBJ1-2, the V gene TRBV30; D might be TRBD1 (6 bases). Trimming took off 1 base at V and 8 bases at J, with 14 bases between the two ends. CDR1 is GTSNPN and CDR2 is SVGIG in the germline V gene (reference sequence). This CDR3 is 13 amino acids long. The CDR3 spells CAWSEQGNVGYTF. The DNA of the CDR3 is TGTGCCTGGAGTGAACAGGGAAACGTGGGCTACACCTTC.

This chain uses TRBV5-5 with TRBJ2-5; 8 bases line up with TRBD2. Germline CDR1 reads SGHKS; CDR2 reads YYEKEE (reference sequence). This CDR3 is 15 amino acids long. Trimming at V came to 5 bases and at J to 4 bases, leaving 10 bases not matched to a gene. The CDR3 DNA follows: TGTGCCAGCAGACCCGGACTAGCAGTCACAGAGACCCAGTACTTC. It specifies CASRPGLAVTETQYF.

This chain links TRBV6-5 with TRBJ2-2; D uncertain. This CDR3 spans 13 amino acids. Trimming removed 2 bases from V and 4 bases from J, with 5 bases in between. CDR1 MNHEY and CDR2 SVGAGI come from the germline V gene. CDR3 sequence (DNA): TGTGCCAGCAGTTACCACAGCACCGGGGAGCTGTTTTTT. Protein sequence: CASSYHSTGELFF.

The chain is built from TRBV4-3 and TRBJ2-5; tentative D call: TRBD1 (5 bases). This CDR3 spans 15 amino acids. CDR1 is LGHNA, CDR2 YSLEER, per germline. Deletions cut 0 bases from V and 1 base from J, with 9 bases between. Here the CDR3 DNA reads TGCGCCAGCAGCCAAGAAGACAGATCCCAAGAGACCCAGTACTTC. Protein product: CASSQEDRSQETQYF.

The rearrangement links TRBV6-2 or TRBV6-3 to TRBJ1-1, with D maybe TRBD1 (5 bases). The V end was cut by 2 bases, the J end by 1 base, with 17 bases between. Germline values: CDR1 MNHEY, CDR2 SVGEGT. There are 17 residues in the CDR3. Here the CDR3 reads CASSYTLAAGKNTEAFF. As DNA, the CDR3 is TGTGCCAGCAGTTACACCCTTGCGGCAGGGAAGAACACTGAAGCTTTCTTT.

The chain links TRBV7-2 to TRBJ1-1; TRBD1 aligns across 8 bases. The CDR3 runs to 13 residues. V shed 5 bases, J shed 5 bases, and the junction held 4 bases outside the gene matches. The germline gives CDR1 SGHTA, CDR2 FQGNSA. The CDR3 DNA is TGTGCCAGCAGCACCAGGGGGCTGACTGAAGCTTTCTTT. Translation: CASSTRGLTEAFF.

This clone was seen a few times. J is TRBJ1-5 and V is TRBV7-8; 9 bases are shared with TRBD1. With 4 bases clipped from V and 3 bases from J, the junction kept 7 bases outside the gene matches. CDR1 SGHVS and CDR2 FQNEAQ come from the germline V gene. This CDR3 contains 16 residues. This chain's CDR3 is CASSSPTGGVNQPQHF. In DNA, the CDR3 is TGTGCCAGCAGCTCACCGACAGGGGGGGTCAATCAGCCCCAGCATTTT.

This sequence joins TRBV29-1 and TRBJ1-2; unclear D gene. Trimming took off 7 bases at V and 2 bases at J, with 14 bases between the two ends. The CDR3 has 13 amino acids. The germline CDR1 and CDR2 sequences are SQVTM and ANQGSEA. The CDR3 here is CSALPVENYGYTF. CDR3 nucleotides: TGCAGCGCCCTCCCGGTAGAAAACTATGGCTACACCTTC.

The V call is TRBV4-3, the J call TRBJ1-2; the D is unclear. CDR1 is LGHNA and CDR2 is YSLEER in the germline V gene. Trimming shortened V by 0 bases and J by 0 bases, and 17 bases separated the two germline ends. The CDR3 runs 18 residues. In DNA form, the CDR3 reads TGCGCCAGCAGCCAAGATCCGATGCAGGAACTTACTAACTATGGCTACACCTTC. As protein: CASSQDPMQELTNYGYTF.

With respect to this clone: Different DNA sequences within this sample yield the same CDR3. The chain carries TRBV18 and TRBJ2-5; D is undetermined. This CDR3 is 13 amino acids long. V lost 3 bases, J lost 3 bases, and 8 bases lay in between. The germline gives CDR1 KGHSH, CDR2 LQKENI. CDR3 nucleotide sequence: TGTGCCAGCTCACCGAGACAAGAAGAGACCCAGTACTTC. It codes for CASSPRQEETQYF.

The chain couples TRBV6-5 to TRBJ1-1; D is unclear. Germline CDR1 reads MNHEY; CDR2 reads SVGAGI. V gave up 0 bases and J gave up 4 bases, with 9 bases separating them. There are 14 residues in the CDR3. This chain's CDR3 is CASSYSPGITEAFF. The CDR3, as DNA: TGTGCCAGCAGTTACTCGCCTGGAATCACTGAAGCTTTCTTT.

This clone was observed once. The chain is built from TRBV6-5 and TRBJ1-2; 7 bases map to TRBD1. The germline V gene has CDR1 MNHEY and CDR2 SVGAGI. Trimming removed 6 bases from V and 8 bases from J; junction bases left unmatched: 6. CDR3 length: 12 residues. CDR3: CASRPGTEGYTF. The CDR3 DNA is TGTGCCAGCAGACCCGGGACAGAGGGCTACACCTTC.